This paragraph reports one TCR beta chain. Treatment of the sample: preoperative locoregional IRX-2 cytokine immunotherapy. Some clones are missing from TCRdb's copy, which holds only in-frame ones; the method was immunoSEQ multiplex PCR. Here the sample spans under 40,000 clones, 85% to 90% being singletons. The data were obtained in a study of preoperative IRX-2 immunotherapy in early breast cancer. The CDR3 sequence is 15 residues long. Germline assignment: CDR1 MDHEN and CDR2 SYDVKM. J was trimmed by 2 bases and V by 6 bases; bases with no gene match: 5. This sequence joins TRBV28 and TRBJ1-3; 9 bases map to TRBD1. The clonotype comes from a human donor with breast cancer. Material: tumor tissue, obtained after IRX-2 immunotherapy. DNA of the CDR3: TGTGCCAGCAGCGCGGACAGGGGAGCTGGAAACACCATATATTTT. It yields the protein CASSADRGAGNTIYF.